This TCR beta chain was sequenced for a study of CD8 T cells in ankylosing spondylitis. General study points: A TCR beta motif of roughly 8 highly homologous variants seemed to mark ankylosing spondylitis blood. Within peripheral blood, clones linked to disease were CD8+ and relatively rare.

The CDR3 consists of 13 residues. V shed 1 base and J shed 8 bases, with 13 bases lying between them. CDR1 and CDR2 (germline): GTSNPN, SVGIG (reference sequence). Notes on this clonotype: The antigen is not known.

MiXCR was run by TCRdb on the 5' RACE reads, yielding one entry per CDR3 protein. Of around 150,000 distinct CDR3 sequences in the sample, approximately 7.4% are singletons; the top ten hold under 15%. This receptor was obtained from a female donor with ankylosing spondylitis or in good health (not recorded which). The sequenced sample was blood, either unsorted or a sorted T cell fraction (not recorded which). V is TRBV30 and J is TRBJ2-3, with D perhaps assigned TRBD1 or TRBD2 (5 bases each). The CDR3 DNA follows: TGTGCCTGGAGTGCTACGGGGCAGGGTACGCAGTATTTT. Translated, it gives CAWSATGQGTQYF.